This T cell receptor (beta chain) was profiled in a study of OX40 agonist ivuxolimab in advanced cancers. Assay used: immunoSEQ multiplex PCR; TCRdb lists only in-frame clones, some missing. The sample shows 43,000 or so clones, approximately 91% of them seen only once. Germline CDR1 SGHVS, CDR2 FNYEAQ. The CDR3 has 18 residues. V trimming: 5 bases; J trimming: 6 bases; junction bases outside the gene matches: 12. Patients were ruled out by autoimmune disease history or systemic immunosuppression. This clonotype originated in an adult with an advanced solid tumor such as melanoma, head and neck, liver or kidney cancer. The sample was CD4+ or CD8+ T cells sorted from blood, taken in a trial of the OX40 agonist ivuxolimab. The chain carries TRBV7-6 and TRBJ2-1; 14 nucleotides align to TRBD2. The CDR3 DNA is TGTGCCAGCAGCAATATTGGACTAGCGGGAGGCCAGACCAATGAGCAGTTCTTC. It encodes CASSNIGLAGGQTNEQFF.